This T cell receptor (beta chain) was identified during a study of OX40 agonist ivuxolimab in advanced cancers. Study overall: Under the entry rules, prior anti-PD-1, anti-PD-L1 or anti-CTLA-4 therapy was allowed, and about 40% had some. Three patients got partial responses; one had hepatocellular carcinoma and two had cutaneous melanoma. Findings of the study overall: Not determined was the antigen specificity of the expanded peripheral T cells. Circulating CD4+ and CD8+ T cells showed clonal expansion by week 6 at 0.1 to 3.0 mg/kg.

The assay was immunoSEQ multiplex PCR, and TCRdb's table has in-frame clones only and misses some. The data contain about 70,000 clones, almost 90% of them singletons. A remark on this clone: Its antigen is not identified.

The CDR3 is 14 amino acids. The germline V gene encodes CDR1 LNHDA and CDR2 SQIVND (reference sequence). V gave up 7 bases and J gave up 8 bases; unmatched junction bases: 11. The TCR sequence derives from an adult with an advanced solid tumor such as melanoma, head and neck, liver or kidney cancer. Material: CD4+ or CD8+ T cells sorted from blood, obtained in a trial of the OX40 agonist ivuxolimab. The J gene is TRBJ1-2, the V gene TRBV19; 9 positions match TRBD1. The CDR3 DNA is TGTGCCAGTACTCCGGGACAGGGAAGACGAGGCTACACCTTC. Translating gives CASTPGQGRRGYTF.